The 16 T cell receptor beta chains listed next were all sequenced from one sample in a study of OX40 agonist ivuxolimab in advanced cancers. Clones were read by immunoSEQ multiplex PCR, and TCRdb kept only the in-frame ones, dropping some. Altogether over 70,000 clones are present, approximately 90% being singletons, with the ten largest covering about a tenth. The source material was CD4+ or CD8+ T cells sorted from blood, sampled in a trial of the OX40 agonist ivuxolimab. These receptors all come from an adult with an advanced solid tumor such as melanoma, head and neck, liver or kidney cancer.

V is TRBV9 and J is TRBJ1-2; no firm D call. The germline gives CDR1 SGDLS, CDR2 YYNGEE. The CDR3 length is 11 residues. The germline V and J ends were trimmed by 3 bases and 6 bases, with 6 bases remaining between them. The CDR3, as DNA: TGTGCCAGCAGCGATCACCATGGCTACACCTTC. Residues: CASSDHHGYTF. The full variable domain, in which reference TRBV9 and TRBJ1-2 provide the parts outside the CDR3, is DSGVTQTPKHLITATGQRVTLRCSPRSGDLSVYWYQQSLDQGLQFLIQYYNGEERAKGNILERFSAQQFPDLHSELNLSSLELGDSALYFCASSDHHGYTFGSGTRLTVV.

The chain links TRBV28 to TRBJ2-3; 8 positions match TRBD1. This CDR3 spans 15 amino acids. CDR1 and CDR2 from the germline V gene are MDHEN and SYDVKM. The V gene end was trimmed by 5 bases and the J gene end by 3 bases; junction bases not matched to a gene: 7. The CDR3 protein is CASSQDRAVTDTQYF. As DNA, the CDR3 is TGTGCCAGCAGTCAGGACAGGGCCGTGACAGATACGCAGTATTTT.

The chain combines TRBV15 with TRBJ1-1, with unresolved D. The CDR3 consists of 17 residues. Germline CDR1 LNHNV, CDR2 YYDKDF (reference sequence). Trimming shortened V by 0 bases and J by 0 bases, and 14 bases separated the two germline ends. The CDR3 protein is CATSRDKNILMNTEAFF. Here the CDR3 DNA reads TGTGCCACCAGCAGAGATAAGAACATTCTCATGAACACTGAAGCTTTCTTT.

This clone came up once. This chain joins TRBV5-4 and TRBJ2-7; 8 positions match TRBD2. V lost 0 bases to trimming and J lost 12 bases; unmatched junction nucleotides: 5. Germline-derived CDR1 and CDR2 are SGHNT and YYREEE (reference sequence). This CDR3 has 12 residues. CDR3 DNA: TGTGCCAGCAGCTTGGGGCGGGGGGACCGGTACTTC. Amino acids: CASSLGRGDRYF. Full variable domain (outside the CDR3, taken from reference TRBV5-4 and TRBJ2-7): ETGVTQSPTHLIKTRGQQVTLRCSSQSGHNTVSWYQQALGQGPQFIFQYYREEENGRGNFPPRFSGLQFPNYSSELNVNALELDDSALYLCASSLGRGDRYFGPGTRLTVT.

This chain connects TRBV5-1 to TRBJ1-5; TRBD1 might be the D (5 bases). The CDR3 covers 14 residues. Germline loops: CDR1 SGHRS, CDR2 YFSETQ. The germline V and J ends were trimmed by 0 bases and 7 bases, with 11 bases remaining between them. CDR3 nucleotide sequence: TGCGCCAGCAGCTTGGGGGGGTTCGGACAGCCCCAGCATTTT. Residues: CASSLGGFGQPQHF.

Remarks on this clone: The junction departs from germline at one end; a sequencing error may be responsible. The gene calls are TRBV10-3 and TRBJ2-7, with a possible D match to TRBD1 (5 bases). The CDR3 length is 12 residues. Germline V gives CDR1 ENHRY, CDR2 SYGVKD. The CDR3 DNA is TGTGCCAGCAGTTTGACAGCCTACGAGCAGTACTTC. Translation gives CASSLTAYEQYF.

The chain combines TRBV10-1 with TRBJ2-1; 10 positions match TRBD2. V lost 1 base and J lost 2; bases outside the gene matches: 2. Germline V lookup: CDR1 WNHNN, CDR2 SYGVQD (reference sequence). CDR3 length: 16 residues. The CDR3 DNA is TGCGCCAGCAGTGAGTTTAGCGGGGGGACCTACAATGAGCAGTTCTTC. Its protein product is CASSEFSGGTYNEQFF.

The gene calls are TRBV28 and TRBJ1-2; D remains ambiguous. This CDR3 is built from 13 residues. The V and J ends lost 6 bases and 8 bases respectively, with 16 bases between them. CDR1 is MDHEN, CDR2 SYDVKM, per germline. The CDR3 sequence is CASSDVGIQGYTF. For the CDR3, the DNA is TGTGCCAGCAGCGACGTCGGGATTCAGGGCTACACCTTC.

V gene TRBV5-4 combines with J gene TRBJ2-7; TRBD2 might be the D (5 bases). With 4 bases removed from V and 5 bases from J, the gap between germline ends came to 13 bases. Germline CDR1 reads SGHNT; CDR2 reads YYREEE (reference sequence). This CDR3 contains 13 residues. The CDR3 coding sequence is TGTGCCAGCAGCGACGGGATGGGCGACGAGCAGTACTTC. Residues: CASSDGMGDEQYF.

The rearrangement uses TRBV6-5 and TRBJ2-1; D uncertain. V was trimmed by 4 bases and J by 7 bases, leaving 5 bases between them. The V gene's germline CDR1 is MNHEY and CDR2 SVGAGI. CDR3 length equals 11 residues. DNA of the CDR3: TGTGCCAGCAGTTGGGGTAATGAGCAGTTCTTC. Residues: CASSWGNEQFF.

The chain is built from TRBV18 and TRBJ2-2; TRBD2 is a possible D gene (5 bases). The CDR3 consists of 17 residues. Germline V CDR1 and CDR2: KGHSH, LQKENI. V gave up 0 bases and J gave up 3 bases, with 14 bases separating them. In nucleotides, the CDR3 is TGTGCCAGCTCACCACCGGAGGCAGCCTCGGACACCGGGGAGCTGTTTTTT. It is translated as CASSPPEAASDTGELFF.

The CDR3 loop reads CASSPGLGTTEAFF. Written as DNA, the CDR3 is TGTGCCAGCAGTCCTGGCCTTGGTACCACTGAAGCTTTCTTT. This rearrangement joins TRBV27 to TRBJ1-1, with D hard to call. Germline values: CDR1 MNHEY, CDR2 SMNVEV (reference sequence). Trimming cost V 5 bases and J 4 bases, with 14 bases left between them. The CDR3 consists of 14 residues.

The CDR3 loop reads CAISDNVAKQYF. In DNA, the CDR3 is TGTGCCATCAGTGATAACGTAGCGAAGCAGTACTTC. The chain carries TRBV10-3 and TRBJ2-7, with a possible D match to TRBD2 (5 bases). V was shortened by 3 bases and J by 8 bases, with 11 bases between the two germline ends. Germline assignment: CDR1 ENHRY and CDR2 SYGVKD. CDR3 length equals 12 residues.

This sequence joins TRBV27 and TRBJ1-1; D not resolved. Germline CDR1 and CDR2: MNHEY and SMNVEV (reference sequence). CDR3 size: 13 residues. Trimming cost V 8 bases and J 3 bases, with 13 bases left between them. As DNA, the CDR3 is TGTGCCAGCGGTCAGCCGTATTACACTGAAGCTTTCTTT. It codes for CASGQPYYTEAFF.

This chain's CDR3 is CASSERGEAFF. The CDR3, as DNA: TGTGCCAGCAGTGAAAGGGGTGAAGCTTTCTTT. The chain carries TRBV2 and TRBJ1-1; D is possibly TRBD1 (5 bases). V dropped 2 bases and J dropped 7 bases, with 5 bases sitting between them. The CDR3 extends over 11 amino acids. Germline-derived CDR1 and CDR2 are SNHLY and FYNNEI.

V is TRBV9 and J is TRBJ1-2; maybe TRBD1 (6 bases). The V gene lost 1 base and the J gene lost 4 bases, with 17 bases spanning the gap. The CDR3 is 16 residues long. In germline, CDR1 is SGDLS, CDR2 YYNGEE. The CDR3 protein is CASSVTGAVPFYGYTF. CDR3 in DNA: TGTGCCAGCAGCGTAACGGGGGCAGTTCCTTTCTATGGCTACACCTTC.